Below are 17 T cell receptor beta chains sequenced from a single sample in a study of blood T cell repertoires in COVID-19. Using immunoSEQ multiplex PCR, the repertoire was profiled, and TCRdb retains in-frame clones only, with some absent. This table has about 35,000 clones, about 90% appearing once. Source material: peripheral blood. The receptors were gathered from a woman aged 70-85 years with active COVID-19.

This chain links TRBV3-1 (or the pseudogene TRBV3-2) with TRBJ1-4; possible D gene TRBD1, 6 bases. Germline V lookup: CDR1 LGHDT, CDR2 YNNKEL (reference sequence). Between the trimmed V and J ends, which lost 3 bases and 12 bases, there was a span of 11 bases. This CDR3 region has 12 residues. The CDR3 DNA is TGTGCCAGCAGCCATGTATCAGGGGAACTGTTTTTT. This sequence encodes CASSHVSGELFF.

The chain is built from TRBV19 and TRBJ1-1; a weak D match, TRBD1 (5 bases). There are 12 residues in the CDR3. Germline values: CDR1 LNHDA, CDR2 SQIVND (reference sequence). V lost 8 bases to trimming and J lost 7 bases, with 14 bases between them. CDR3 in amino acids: CASLAEGLEAFF. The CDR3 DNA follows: TGTGCCAGTCTCGCGGAGGGGCTTGAAGCTTTCTTT.

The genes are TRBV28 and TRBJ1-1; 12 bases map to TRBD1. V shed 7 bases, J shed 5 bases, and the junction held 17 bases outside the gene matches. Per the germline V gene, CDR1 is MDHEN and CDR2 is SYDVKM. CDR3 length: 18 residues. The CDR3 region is CASTSPGQGARVRTEAFF. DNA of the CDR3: TGTGCCAGCACCAGCCCGGGACAGGGGGCGCGAGTTAGGACTGAAGCTTTCTTT.

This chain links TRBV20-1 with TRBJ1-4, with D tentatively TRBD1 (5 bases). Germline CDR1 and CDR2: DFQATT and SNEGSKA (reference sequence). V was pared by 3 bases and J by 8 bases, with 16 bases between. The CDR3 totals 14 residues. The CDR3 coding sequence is TGCAGTGCTAGTCCCTCCGGGGCGGGAGAAAAACTGTTTTTT. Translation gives CSASPSGAGEKLFF.

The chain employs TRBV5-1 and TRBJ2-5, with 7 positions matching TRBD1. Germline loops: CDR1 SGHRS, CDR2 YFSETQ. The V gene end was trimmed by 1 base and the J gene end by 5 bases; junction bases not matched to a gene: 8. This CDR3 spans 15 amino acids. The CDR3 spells CASSLTTGSYETQYF. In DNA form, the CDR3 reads TGCGCCAGCAGCTTGACGACAGGGAGTTATGAGACCCAGTACTTC.

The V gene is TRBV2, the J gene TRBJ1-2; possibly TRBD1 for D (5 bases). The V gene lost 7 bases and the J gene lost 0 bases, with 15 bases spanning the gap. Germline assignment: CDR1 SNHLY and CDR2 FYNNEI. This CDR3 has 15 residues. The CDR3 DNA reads TGTGCCAGCATGGGGGGGAGCTCCCCTAACTATGGCTACACCTTC. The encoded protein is CASMGGSSPNYGYTF.

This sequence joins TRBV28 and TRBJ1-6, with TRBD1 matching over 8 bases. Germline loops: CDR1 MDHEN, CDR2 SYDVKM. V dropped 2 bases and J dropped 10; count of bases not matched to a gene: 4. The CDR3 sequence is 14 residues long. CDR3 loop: CASSLPDRASPLHF. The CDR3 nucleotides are TGTGCCAGCAGTTTACCGGACAGGGCCTCACCCCTCCACTTT. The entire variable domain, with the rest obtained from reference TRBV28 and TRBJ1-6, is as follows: DVKVTQSSRYLVKRTGEKVFLECVQDMDHENMFWYRQDPGLGLRLIYFSYDVKMKEKGDIPEGYSVSREKKERFSLILESASTNQTSMYLCASSLPDRASPLHFGNGTRLTVT.

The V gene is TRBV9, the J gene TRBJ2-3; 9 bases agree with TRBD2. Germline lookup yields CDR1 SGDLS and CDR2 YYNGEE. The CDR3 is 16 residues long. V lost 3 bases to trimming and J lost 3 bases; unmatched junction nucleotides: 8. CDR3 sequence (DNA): TGTGCCAGCAGCGCCTTAGCGGGGGTAGTGACAGATACGCAGTATTTT. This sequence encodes CASSALAGVVTDTQYF.

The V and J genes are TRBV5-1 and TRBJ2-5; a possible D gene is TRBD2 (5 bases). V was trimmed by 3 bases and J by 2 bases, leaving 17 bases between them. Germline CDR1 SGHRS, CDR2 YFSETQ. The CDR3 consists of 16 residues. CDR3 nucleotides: TGCGCCAGCAGCTACGGACTCAAGGCCGAACAAGAGACCCAGTACTTC. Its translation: CASSYGLKAEQETQYF.

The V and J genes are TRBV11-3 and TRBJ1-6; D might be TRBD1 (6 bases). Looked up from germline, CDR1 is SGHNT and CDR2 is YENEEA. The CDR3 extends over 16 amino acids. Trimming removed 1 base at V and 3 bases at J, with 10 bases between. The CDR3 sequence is CASSLGGGDYNSPLHF. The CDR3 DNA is TGTGCCAGCAGCTTAGGAGGGGGGGACTATAATTCACCCCTCCACTTT.

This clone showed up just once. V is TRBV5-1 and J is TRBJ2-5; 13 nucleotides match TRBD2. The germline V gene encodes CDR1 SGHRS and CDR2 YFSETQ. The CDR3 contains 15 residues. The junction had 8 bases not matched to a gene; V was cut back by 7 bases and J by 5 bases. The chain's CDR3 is CASGLAGASGETQYF. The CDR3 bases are TGCGCCAGCGGACTAGCGGGGGCAAGTGGGGAGACCCAGTACTTC.

The CDR3 sequence: CASSLGHRGSSGSSDTQYF. Written as DNA, the CDR3 is TGTGCCAGCAGCCTGGGACACCGAGGTAGCTCGGGTAGCTCGGATACGCAGTATTTT. The chain recombines TRBV13 with TRBJ2-3, with D perhaps TRBD1 (6 bases). CDR1 and CDR2 from the germline V gene are PRHDT and FYEKMQ (reference sequence). V shed 5 bases and J shed 6 bases, with 30 bases lying between them. This CDR3 is built from 19 residues.

The CDR3 protein is CASSRDRTQNTEAFF. The CDR3 DNA sequence: TGTGCCAGCAGTCGGGACAGGACCCAGAACACTGAAGCTTTCTTT. The J gene is TRBJ1-1, the V gene TRBV6-5; 8 nucleotides agree with TRBD1. The CDR3 has 15 residues. The germline V gene has CDR1 MNHEY and CDR2 SVGAGI. After removal of 5 bases from V and 1 base from J, the junction contained 6 bases not matched to a gene.

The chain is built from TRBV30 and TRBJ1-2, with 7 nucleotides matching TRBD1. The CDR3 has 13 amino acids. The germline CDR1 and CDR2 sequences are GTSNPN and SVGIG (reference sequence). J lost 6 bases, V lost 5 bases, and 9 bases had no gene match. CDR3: CAWARRGTDGYTF. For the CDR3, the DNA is TGTGCCTGGGCCCGCAGGGGGACAGATGGCTACACCTTC.

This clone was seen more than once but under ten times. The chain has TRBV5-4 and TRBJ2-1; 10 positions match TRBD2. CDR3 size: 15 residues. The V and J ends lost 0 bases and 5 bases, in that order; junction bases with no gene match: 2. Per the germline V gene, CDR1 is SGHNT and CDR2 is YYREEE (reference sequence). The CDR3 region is CASSLVAGGNNEQFF. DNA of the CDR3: TGTGCCAGCAGCTTGGTAGCGGGAGGAAACAATGAGCAGTTCTTC.

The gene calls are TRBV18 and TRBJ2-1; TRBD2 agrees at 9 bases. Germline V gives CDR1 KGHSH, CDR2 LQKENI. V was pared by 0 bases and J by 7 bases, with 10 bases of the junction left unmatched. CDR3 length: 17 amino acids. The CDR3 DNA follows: TGTGCCAGCTCACCACCGGGCGTCAGCGGGGGGTTGAATGAGCAGTTCTTC. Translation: CASSPPGVSGGLNEQFF.

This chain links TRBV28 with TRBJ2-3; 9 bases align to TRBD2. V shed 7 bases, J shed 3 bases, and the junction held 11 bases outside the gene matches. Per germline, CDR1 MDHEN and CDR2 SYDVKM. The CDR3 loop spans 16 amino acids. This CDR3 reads CASMVAGGLVTDTQYF. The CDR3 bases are TGTGCCAGCATGGTCGCGGGGGGGCTAGTGACAGATACGCAGTATTTT. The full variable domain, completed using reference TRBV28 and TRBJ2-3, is DVKVTQSSRYLVKRTGEKVFLECVQDMDHENMFWYRQDPGLGLRLIYFSYDVKMKEKGDIPEGYSVSREKKERFSLILESASTNQTSMYLCASMVAGGLVTDTQYFGPGTRLTVL.